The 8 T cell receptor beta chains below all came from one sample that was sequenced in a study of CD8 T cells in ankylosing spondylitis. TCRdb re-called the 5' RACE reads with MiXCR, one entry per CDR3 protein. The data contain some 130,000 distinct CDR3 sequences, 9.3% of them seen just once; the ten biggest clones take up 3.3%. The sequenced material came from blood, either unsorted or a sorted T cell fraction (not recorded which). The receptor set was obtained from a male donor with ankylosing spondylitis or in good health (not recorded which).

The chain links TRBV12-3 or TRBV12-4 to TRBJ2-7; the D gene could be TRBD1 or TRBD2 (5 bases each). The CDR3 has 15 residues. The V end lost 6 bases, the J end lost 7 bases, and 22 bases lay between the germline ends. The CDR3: CASRPDMSRGLEQYF. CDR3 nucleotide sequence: TGTGCCAGCAGACCAGACATGAGTCGGGGCCTAGAGCAGTACTTC.

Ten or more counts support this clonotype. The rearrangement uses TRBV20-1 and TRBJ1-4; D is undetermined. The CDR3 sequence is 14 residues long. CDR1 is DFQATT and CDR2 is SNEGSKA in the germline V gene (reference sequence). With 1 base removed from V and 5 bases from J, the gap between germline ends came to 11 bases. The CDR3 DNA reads TGCAGTGCTAGAGTGTCCGCCACAAATGAAAAACTGTTTTTT. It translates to CSARVSATNEKLFF.

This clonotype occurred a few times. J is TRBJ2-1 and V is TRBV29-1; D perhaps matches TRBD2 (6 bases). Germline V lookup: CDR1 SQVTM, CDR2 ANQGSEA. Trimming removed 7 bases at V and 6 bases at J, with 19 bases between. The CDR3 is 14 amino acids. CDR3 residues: CSGHTSYSSNEQFF. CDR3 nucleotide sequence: TGCAGCGGACACACTAGCTACTCCAGCAATGAGCAGTTCTTC.

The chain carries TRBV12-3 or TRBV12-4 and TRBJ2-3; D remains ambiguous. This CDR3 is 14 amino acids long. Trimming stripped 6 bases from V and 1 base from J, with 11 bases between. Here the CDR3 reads CASRPLSGTDTQYF. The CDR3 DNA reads TGTGCCAGCAGGCCCCTGAGTGGCACAGATACGCAGTATTTT.

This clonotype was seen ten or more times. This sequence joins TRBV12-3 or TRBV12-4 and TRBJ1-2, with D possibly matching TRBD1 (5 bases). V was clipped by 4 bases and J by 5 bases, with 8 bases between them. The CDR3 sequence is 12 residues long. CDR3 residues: CASSWGVYGYTF. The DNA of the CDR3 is TGTGCCAGCAGTTGGGGGGTGTATGGCTACACCTTC.

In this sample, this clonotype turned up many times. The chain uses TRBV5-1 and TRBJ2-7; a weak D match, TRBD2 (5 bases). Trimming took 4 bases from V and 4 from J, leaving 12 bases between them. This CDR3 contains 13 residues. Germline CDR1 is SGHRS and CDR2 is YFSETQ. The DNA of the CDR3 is TGCGCCAGCAGCCCCCGGACGGGATACGAGCAGTACTTC. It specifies CASSPRTGYEQYF.

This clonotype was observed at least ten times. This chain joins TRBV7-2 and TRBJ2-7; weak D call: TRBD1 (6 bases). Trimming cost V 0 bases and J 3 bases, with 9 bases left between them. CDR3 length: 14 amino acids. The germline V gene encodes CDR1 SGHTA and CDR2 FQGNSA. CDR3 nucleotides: TGTGCCAGCAGCTTAGCGGGACAAGACTACGAGCAGTACTTC. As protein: CASSLAGQDYEQYF. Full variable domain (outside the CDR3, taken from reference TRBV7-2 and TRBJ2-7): GAGVSQSPSNKVTEKGKDVELRCDPISGHTALYWYRQSLGQGLEFLIYFQGNSAPDKSGLPSDRFSAERTGGSVSTLTIQRTQQEDSAVYLCASSLAGQDYEQYFGPGTRLTVT.

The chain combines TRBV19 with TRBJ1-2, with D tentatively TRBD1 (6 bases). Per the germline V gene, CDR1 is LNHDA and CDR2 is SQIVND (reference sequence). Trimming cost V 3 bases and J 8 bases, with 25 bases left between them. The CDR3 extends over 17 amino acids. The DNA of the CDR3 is TGTGCCAGTAGTATCAACCTTCGACAGGTAGCCTATGGCGGCTACACCTTC. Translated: CASSINLRQVAYGGYTF.